This T cell receptor beta chain originates from a study of blood T cell repertoires in COVID-19. The wider study: PBMCs, B-cell-depleted T cells, or T cells were the source of the cDNA or gDNA that made up the material.

In its sample, this clone was seen once. Participant-reported clinical history was the basis for cohort assignment. Each recovered donor of Cohort 3 presented with two negative PCRs, clearance, or symptom resolution. Original handling: By means of reference gene primer amplification, nucleated cell counts were estimated. TCRdb keeps only in-frame clones here, not all; method: immunoSEQ multiplex PCR. That table supplies the V and J calls and clone size; D and trimming were determined from the DNA. Here the sample spans about 330,000 clones, around 86% being singletons. The receptor was derived from a woman aged 18-29 years who had recovered from COVID-19. The material sequenced was PBMCs or T cells enriched from blood (not recorded which).

The CDR3 here is CAWSLQGGTEAFF. The CDR3 coding sequence is TGTGCCTGGAGTCTACAGGGCGGCACTGAAGCTTTCTTT. V usage is TRBV30 and J usage is TRBJ1-1; the D gene is possibly TRBD1 (6 bases). The CDR3 covers 13 residues. V lost 2 bases to trimming and J lost 4 bases, with 11 bases between them. CDR1 GTSNPN and CDR2 SVGIG come from the germline V gene (reference sequence). The full variable domain, completed using reference TRBV30 and TRBJ1-1, is SQTIHQWPATLVQPVGSPLSLECTVEGTSNPNLYWYRQAAGRGLQLLFYSVGIGQISSEVPQNLSASRPQDRQFILSSKKLLLSDSGFYLCAWSLQGGTEAFFGQGTRLTVV.